This paragraph covers one TCR beta chain sequence. Unmatched junction bases numbered 19, after V lost 7 bases and J lost 1 base. The CDR3 extends over 19 amino acids. The V gene's germline CDR1 is SNHLY and CDR2 FYNNEI. These data belong to a study of blood T cell repertoires in COVID-19. Study in general: Samples of COVID-19 (acute and convalescent) were obtained from the United States, Italy and Spain. Nucleic acid was either cDNA or gDNA, and it came from T cells, B-cell-depleted T cells, or PBMCs.

As originally analysed: Amplifying reference gene primers gave estimates of nucleated cell counts. The protocol was immunoSEQ multiplex PCR, while the TCRdb copy is restricted to in-frame clones and leaves out a portion. The DNA gave D and trimming, while V, J and clone size come from that table. The sample comprises 55,000 to 85,000 clones, roughly 88% of which are singletons, and roughly 5% rests with the top ten. The receptor was isolated from a human donor in a cohort sampled during active COVID-19. Sample: peripheral blood. The chain carries TRBV2 and TRBJ2-7; 10 positions agree with TRBD2. The CDR3, as DNA: TGTGCCAGCAAAGCGCTAGGGCTAGCGGGAGAAAAAAGATCCTACGAGCAGTACTTC. Its translation is CASKALGLAGEKRSYEQYF.